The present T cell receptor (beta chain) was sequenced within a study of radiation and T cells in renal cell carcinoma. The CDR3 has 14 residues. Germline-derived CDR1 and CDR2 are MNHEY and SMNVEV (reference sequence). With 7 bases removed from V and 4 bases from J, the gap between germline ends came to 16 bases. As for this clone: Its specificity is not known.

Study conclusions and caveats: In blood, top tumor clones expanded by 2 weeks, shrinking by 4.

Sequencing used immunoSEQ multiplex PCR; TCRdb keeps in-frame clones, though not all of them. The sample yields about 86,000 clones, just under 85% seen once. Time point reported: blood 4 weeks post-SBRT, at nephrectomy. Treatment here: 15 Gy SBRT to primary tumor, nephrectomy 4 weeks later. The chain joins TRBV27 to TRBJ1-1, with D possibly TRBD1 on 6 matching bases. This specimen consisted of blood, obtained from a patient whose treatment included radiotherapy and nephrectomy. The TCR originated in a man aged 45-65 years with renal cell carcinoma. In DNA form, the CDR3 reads TGTGCCAGCAATGAGGGGGGGCGCCCCACTGAAGCTTTCTTT. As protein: CASNEGGRPTEAFF.